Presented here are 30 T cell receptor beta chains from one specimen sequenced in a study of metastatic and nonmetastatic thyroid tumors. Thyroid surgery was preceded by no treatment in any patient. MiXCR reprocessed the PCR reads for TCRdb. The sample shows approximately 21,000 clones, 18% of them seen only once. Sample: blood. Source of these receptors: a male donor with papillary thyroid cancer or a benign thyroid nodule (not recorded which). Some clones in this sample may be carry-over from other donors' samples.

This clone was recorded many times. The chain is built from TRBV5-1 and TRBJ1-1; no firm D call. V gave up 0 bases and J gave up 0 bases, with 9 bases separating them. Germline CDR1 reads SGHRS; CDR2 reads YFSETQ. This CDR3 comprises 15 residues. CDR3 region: CASSLVQGMNTEAFF. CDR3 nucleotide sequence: TGCGCCAGCAGCTTGGTACAAGGAATGAACACTGAAGCTTTCTTT.

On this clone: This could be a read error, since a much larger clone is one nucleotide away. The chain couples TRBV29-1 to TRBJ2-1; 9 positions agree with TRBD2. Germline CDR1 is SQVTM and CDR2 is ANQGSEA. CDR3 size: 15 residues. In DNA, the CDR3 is TGCAGCGTTGAAAAGAATAGCGGGAGTGGGGGTGAGCTGTTCTTC. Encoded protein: CSVEKNSGSGGELFF.

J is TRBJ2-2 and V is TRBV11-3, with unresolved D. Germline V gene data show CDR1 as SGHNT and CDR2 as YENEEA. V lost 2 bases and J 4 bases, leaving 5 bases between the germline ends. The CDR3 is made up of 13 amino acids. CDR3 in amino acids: CASSLFSTGELFF. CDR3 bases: TGTGCCAGCAGCTTATTTAGCACCGGGGAGCTGTTTTTT.

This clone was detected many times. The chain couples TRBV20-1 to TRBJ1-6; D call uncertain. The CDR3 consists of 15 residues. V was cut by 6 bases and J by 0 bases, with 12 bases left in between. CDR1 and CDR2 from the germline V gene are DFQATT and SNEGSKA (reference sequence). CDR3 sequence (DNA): TGCAGTGCCATCGACGAGGGCTCCTATAATTCACCCCTCCACTTT. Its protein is CSAIDEGSYNSPLHF.

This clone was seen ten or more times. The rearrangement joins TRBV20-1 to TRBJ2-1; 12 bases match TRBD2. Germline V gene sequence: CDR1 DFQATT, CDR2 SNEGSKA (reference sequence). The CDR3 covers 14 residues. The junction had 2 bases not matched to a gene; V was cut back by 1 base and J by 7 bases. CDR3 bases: TGCAGTGCTAGAGGGACTAGCGGGATAAATGAGCAGTTCTTC. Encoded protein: CSARGTSGINEQFF.

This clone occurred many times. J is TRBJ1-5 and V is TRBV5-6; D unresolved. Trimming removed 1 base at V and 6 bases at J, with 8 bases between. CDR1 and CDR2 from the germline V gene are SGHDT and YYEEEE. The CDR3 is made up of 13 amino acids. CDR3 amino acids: CASSLRSVQPQHF. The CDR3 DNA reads TGTGCCAGCAGCTTGAGGAGTGTTCAGCCCCAGCATTTT.

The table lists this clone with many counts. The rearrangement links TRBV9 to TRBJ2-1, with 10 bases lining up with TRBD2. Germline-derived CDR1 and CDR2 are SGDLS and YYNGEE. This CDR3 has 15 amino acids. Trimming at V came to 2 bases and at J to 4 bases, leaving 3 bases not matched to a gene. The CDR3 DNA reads TGTGCCAGCAGCGTTAGCGGGGGGATGTACAATGAGCAGTTCTTC. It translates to CASSVSGGMYNEQFF.

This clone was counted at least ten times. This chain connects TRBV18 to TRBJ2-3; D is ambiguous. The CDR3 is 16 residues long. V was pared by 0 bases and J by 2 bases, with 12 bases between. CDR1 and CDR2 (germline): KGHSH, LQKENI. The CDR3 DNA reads TGTGCCAGCTCACCACCGTCAGGAAAGTACACAGATACGCAGTATTTT. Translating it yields CASSPPSGKYTDTQYF.

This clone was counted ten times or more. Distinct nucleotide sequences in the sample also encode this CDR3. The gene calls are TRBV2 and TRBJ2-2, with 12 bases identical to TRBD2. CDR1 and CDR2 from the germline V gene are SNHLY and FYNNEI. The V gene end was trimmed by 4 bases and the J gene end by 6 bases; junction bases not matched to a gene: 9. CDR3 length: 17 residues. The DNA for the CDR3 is TGTGCCAGCAGTGGACTAGCGGGGGTCTCGGGGGCCGGGGAGCTGTTTTTT. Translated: CASSGLAGVSGAGELFF. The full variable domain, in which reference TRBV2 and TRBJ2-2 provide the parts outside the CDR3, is EPEVTQTPSHQVTQMGQEVILRCVPISNHLYFYWYRQILGQKVEFLVSFYNNEISEKSEIFDDQFSVERPDGSNFTLKIRSTKLEDSAMYFCASSGLAGVSGAGELFFGEGSRLTVL.

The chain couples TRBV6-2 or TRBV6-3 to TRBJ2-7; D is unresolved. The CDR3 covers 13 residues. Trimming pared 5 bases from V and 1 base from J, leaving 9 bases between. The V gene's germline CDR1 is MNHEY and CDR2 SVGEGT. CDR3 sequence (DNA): TGTGCCAGCAGTACTCCTAGGTCCTACGAGCAGTACTTC. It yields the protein CASSTPRSYEQYF.

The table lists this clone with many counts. The CDR3 DNA sequence: TGCGCCAGCAGCCAAGTGAACCTTATTAGCTATGATGAGCAGTTCTTC. It codes for CASSQVNLISYDEQFF. The chain carries TRBV4-1 and TRBJ2-1; D is ambiguous. This CDR3 contains 16 residues. V was cut by 1 base and J by 8 bases, with 18 bases left in between. CDR1 and CDR2 (germline): MGHRA, YSYEKL.

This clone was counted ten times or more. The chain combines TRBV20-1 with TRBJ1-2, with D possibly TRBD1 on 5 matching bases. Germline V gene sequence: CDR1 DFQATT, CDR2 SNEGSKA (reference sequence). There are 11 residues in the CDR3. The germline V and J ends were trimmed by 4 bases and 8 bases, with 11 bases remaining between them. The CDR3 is CSATGFRGYTF. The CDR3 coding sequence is TGCAGTGCTACAGGGTTTCGGGGCTACACCTTC.

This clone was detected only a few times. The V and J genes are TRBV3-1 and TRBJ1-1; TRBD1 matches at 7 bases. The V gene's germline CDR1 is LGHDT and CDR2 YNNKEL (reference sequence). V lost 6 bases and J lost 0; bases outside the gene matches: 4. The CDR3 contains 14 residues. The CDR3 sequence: CASRGTDLNTEAFF. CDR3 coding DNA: TGTGCCAGCAGAGGGACAGATTTGAACACTGAAGCTTTCTTT.

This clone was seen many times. CDR3 bases: TGCAGTGCTGGAAGCGGAGCTAGCACAGATACGCAGTATTTT. Its protein product is CSAGSGASTDTQYF. The genes are TRBV20-1 and TRBJ2-3, with D possibly being TRBD2 (5 bases). Trimming stripped 5 bases from V and 0 bases from J, with 12 bases between. CDR3 length: 14 amino acids. In germline, CDR1 is DFQATT, CDR2 SNEGSKA (reference sequence).

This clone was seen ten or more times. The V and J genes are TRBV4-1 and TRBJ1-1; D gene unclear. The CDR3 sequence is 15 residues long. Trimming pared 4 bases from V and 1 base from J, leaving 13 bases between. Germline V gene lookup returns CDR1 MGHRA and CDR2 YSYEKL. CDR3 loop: CASSREHRQNTEAFF. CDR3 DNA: TGCGCCAGCAGCCGAGAACACCGGCAGAACACTGAAGCTTTCTTT.

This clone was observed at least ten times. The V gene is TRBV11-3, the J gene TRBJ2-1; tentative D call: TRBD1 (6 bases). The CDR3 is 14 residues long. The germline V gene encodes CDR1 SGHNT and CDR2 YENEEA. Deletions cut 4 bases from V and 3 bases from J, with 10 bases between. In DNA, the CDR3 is TGTGCCAGCAGCTCGACAGGAAGCTACAATGAGCAGTTCTTC. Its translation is CASSSTGSYNEQFF.

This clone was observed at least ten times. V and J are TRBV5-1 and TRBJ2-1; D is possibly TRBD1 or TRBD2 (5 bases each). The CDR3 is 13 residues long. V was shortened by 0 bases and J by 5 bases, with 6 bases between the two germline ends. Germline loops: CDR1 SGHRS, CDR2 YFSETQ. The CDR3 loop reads CASSLVGHNEQFF. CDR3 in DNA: TGCGCCAGCAGCTTGGTGGGACACAATGAGCAGTTCTTC.

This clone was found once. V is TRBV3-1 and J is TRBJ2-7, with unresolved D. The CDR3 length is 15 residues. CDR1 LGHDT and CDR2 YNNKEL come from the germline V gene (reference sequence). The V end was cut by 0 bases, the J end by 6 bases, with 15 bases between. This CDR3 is CASSQDPSYLGEQYF. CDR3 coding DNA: TGTGCCAGCAGCCAAGACCCTAGTTATCTCGGCGAGCAGTACTTC.

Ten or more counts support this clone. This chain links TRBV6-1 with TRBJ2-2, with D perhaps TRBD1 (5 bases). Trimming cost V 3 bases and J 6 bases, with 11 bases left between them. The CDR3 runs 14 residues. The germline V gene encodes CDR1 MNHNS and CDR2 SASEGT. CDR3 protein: CASSDPGLAGELFF. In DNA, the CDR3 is TGTGCCAGCAGTGATCCAGGGTTGGCCGGGGAGCTGTTTTTT.

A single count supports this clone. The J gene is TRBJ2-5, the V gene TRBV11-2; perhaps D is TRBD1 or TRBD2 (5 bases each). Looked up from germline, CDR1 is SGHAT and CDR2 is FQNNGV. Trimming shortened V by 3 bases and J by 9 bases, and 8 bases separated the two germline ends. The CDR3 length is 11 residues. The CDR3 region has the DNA TGTGCCAGCAGCTTCGTGGGGGCCCAGTACTTC. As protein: CASSFVGAQYF.

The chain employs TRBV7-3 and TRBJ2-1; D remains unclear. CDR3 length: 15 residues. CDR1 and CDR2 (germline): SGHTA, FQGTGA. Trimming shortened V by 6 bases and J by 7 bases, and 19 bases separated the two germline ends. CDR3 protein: CASRPDGPAENEQFF. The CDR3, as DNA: TGTGCCAGCAGACCAGACGGACCCGCGGAAAATGAGCAGTTCTTC.

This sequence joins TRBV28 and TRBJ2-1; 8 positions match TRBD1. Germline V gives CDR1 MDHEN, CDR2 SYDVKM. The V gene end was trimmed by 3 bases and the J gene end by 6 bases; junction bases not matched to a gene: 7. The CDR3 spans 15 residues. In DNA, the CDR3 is TGTGCCAGCAGTTTGTTTCAGGGGGCTCTCAATGAGCAGTTCTTC. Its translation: CASSLFQGALNEQFF.

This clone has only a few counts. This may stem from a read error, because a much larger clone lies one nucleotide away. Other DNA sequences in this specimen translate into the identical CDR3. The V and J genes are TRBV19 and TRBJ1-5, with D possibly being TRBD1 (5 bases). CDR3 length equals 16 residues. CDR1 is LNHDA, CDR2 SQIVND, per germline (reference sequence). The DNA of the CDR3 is TGTGCCAGTAGTACCAGGGTGTCCTATAGCAATCAGCCCCAGCACTTT. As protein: CASSTRVSYSNQPQHF.

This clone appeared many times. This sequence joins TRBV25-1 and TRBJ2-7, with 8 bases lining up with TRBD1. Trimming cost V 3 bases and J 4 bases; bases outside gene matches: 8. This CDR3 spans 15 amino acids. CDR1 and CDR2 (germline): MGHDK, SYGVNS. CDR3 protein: CASSDQNRGKYEQYF. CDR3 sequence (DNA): TGTGCCAGCAGTGATCAAAACAGGGGGAAGTACGAGCAGTACTTC.

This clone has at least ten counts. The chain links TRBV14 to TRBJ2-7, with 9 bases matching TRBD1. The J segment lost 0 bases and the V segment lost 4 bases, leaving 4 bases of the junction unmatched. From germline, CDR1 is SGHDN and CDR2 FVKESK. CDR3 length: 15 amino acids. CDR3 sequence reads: CASSRDRGSSYEQYF. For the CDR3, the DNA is TGTGCCAGCAGCCGAGACAGGGGGAGCTCCTACGAGCAGTACTTC.

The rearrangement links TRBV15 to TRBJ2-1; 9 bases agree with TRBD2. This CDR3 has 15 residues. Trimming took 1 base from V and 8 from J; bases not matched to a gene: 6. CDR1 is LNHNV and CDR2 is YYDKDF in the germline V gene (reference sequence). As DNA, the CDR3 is TGTGCCACCAGCAGAGGAGGGACTAGCCCCCATGAGCAGTTCTTC. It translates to CATSRGGTSPHEQFF.

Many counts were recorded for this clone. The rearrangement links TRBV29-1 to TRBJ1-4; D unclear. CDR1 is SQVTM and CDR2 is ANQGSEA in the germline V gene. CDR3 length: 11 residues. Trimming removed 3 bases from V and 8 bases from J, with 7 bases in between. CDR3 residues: CSVDQSEKLFF. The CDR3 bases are TGCAGCGTTGATCAGTCAGAAAAACTGTTTTTT. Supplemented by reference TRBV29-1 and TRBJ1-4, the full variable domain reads SAVISQKPSRDICQRGTSLTIQCQVDSQVTMMFWYRQQPGQSLTLIATANQGSEATYESGFVIDKFPISRPNLTFSTLTVSNMSPEDSSIYLCSVDQSEKLFFGSGTQLSVL.

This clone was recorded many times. CDR3 amino acids: CASGNGVNQPQHF. The CDR3 region has the DNA TGTGCCAGCGGGAACGGCGTGAATCAGCCCCAGCATTTT. The chain has TRBV2 and TRBJ1-5; D ambiguous. CDR3 length: 13 residues. The V and J ends lost 8 bases and 4 bases respectively, with 12 bases between them. Germline loops: CDR1 SNHLY, CDR2 FYNNEI.

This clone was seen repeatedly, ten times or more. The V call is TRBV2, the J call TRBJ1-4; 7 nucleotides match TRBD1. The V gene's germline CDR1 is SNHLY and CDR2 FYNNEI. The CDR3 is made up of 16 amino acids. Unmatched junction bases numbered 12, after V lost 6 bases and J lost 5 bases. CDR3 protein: CASRVRDSVTNEKLFF. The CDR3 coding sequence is TGTGCCAGCAGAGTCCGGGACAGTGTGACGAATGAAAAACTGTTTTTT.

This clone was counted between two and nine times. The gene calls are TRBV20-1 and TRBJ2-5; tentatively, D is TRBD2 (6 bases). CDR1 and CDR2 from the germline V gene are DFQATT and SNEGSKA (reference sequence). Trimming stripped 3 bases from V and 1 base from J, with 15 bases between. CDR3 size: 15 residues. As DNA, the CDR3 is TGCAGTGCTAGGGCGGGGTCCTTGCCCCAAGAGACCCAGTACTTC. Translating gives CSARAGSLPQETQYF.